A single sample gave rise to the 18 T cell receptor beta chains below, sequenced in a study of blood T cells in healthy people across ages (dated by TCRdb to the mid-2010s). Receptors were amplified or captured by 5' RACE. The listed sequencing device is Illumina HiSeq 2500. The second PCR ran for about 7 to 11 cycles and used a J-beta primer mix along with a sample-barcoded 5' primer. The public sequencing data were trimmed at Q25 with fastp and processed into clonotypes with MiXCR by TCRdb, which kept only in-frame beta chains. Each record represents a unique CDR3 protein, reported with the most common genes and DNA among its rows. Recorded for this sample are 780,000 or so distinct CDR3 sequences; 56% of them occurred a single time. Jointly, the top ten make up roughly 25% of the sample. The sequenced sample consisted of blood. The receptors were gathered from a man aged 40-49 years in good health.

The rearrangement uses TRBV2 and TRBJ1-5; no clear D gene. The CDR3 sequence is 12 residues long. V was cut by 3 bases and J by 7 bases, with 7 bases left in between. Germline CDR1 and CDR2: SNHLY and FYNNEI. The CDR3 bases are TGTGCCAGCAGTGATCTTCTGCAGCCCCAGCATTTT. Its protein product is CASSDLLQPQHF.

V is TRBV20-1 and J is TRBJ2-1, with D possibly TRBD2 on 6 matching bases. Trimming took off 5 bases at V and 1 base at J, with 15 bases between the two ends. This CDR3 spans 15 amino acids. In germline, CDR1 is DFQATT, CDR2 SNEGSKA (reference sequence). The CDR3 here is CSALPGEWSYNEQFF. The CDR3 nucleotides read TGCAGTGCTCTCCCGGGAGAGTGGTCCTACAATGAGCAGTTCTTC.

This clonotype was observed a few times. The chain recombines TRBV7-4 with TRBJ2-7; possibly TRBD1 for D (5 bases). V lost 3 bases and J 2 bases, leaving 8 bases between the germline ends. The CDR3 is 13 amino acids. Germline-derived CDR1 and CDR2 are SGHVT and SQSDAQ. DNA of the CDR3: TGTGCCAGCAGCTTCAGGGTAACCTACGAGCAGTACTTC. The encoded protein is CASSFRVTYEQYF.

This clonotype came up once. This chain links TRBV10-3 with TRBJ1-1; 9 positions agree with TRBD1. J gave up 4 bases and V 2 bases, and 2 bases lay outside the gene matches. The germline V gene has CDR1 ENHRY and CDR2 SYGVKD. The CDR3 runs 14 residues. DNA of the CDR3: TGTGCCATCAGTGAGCAGGGACAGGGCACTGAAGCTTTCTTT. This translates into CAISEQGQGTEAFF.

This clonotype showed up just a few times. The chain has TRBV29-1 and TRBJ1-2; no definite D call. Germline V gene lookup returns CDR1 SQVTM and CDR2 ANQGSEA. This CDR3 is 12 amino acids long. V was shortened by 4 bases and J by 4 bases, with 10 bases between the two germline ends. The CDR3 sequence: CSVGSSLYGYTF. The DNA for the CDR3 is TGCAGCGTTGGTAGCAGCCTCTATGGCTACACCTTC.

The CDR3 is CASSLRDRGVSGYTF. The CDR3 DNA is TGTGCCAGCAGTTTACGGGACAGGGGAGTTTCTGGCTACACCTTC. The chain recombines TRBV28 with TRBJ1-2; 10 bases line up with TRBD1. Germline lookup yields CDR1 MDHEN and CDR2 SYDVKM. The CDR3 runs 15 residues. Trimming removed 2 bases from V and 7 bases from J; junction bases left unmatched: 7.

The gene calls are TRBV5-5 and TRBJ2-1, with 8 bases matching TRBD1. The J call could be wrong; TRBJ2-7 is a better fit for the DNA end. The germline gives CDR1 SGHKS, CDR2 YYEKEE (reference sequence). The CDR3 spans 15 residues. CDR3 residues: CASSTRDRTYNEQYF. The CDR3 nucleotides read TGTGCCAGCAGCACCCGGGACAGGACTTACAATGAGCAGTACTTC.

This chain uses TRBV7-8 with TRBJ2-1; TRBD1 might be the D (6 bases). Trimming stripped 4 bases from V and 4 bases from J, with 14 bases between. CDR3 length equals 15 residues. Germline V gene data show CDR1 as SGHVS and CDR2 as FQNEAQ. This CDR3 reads CASSSRQDRYNEQFF. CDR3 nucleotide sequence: TGTGCCAGCAGCTCCCGACAGGACAGATACAATGAGCAGTTCTTC.

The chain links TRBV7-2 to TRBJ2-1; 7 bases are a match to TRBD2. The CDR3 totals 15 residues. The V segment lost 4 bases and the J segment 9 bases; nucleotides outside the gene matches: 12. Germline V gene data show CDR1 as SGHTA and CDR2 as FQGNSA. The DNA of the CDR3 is TGTGCCAGCAGCTCCCGGGGGGTGGCCGAAACTGAGCAGTTCTTC. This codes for CASSSRGVAETEQFF.

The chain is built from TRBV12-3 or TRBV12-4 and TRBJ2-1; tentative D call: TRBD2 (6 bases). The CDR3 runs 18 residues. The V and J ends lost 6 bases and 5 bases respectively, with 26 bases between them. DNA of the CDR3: TGTGCCAGCAGCTCAATCCTATCACCGGGACCGGGGGACAATGAGCAGTTCTTC. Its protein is CASSSILSPGPGDNEQFF.

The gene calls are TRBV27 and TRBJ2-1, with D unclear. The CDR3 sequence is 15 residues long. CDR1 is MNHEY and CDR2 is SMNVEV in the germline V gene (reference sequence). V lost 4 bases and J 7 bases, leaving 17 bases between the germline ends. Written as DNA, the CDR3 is TGTGCCAGCAGTTATACCAGCCCCCCTGGAAATGAGCAGTTCTTC. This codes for CASSYTSPPGNEQFF.

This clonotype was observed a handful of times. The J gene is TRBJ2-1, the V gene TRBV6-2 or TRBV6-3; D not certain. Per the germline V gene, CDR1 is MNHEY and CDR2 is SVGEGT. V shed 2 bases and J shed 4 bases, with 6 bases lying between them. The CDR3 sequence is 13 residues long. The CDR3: CASSYNAYNEQFF. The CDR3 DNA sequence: TGTGCCAGCAGTTACAACGCTTACAATGAGCAGTTCTTC.

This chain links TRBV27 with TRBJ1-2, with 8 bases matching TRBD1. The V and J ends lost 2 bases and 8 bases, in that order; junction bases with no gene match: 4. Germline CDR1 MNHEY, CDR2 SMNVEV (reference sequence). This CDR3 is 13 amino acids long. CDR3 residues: CASSLGDRRGYTF. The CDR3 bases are TGTGCCAGCAGTTTAGGGGACAGGCGAGGCTACACCTTC.

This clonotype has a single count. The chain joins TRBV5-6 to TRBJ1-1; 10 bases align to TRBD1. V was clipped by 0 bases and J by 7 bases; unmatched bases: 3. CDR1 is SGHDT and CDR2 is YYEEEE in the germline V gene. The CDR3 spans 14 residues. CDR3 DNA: TGTGCCAGCAGCTTGGGGGACAGGGGCTATGAAGCTTTCTTT. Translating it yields CASSLGDRGYEAFF.

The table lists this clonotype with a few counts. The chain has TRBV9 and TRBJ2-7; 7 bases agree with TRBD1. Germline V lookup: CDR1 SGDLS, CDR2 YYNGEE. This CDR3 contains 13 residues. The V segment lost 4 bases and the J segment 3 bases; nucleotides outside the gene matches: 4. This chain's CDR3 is CASSFGQDYEQYF. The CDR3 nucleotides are TGTGCCAGCAGCTTTGGACAGGACTACGAGCAGTACTTC.

CDR3 nucleotide sequence: TGTGCCAGCAGTTTTTCGGTCACTGAAGCTTTCTTT. It is translated as CASSFSVTEAFF. The chain has TRBV12-3 or TRBV12-4 and TRBJ1-1; no firm D call. The ends were cut back, 3 bases at V and 4 bases at J, with 6 bases in the middle. The CDR3 is 12 amino acids.

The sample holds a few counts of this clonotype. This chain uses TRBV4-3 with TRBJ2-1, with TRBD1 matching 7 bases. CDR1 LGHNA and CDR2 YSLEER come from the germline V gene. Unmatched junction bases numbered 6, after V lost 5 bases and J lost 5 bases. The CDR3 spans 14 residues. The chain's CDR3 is CASSKGTANNEQFF. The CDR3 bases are TGCGCCAGCAGCAAAGGGACAGCAAACAATGAGCAGTTCTTC.

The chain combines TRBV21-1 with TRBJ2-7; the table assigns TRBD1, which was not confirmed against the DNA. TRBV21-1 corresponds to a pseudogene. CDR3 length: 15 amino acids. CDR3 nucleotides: TGTGCCAGCAGCAAAGTGTGGGGGGGGTGTTACGAGCAGTACTTC. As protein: CASSKVWGGCYEQYF.